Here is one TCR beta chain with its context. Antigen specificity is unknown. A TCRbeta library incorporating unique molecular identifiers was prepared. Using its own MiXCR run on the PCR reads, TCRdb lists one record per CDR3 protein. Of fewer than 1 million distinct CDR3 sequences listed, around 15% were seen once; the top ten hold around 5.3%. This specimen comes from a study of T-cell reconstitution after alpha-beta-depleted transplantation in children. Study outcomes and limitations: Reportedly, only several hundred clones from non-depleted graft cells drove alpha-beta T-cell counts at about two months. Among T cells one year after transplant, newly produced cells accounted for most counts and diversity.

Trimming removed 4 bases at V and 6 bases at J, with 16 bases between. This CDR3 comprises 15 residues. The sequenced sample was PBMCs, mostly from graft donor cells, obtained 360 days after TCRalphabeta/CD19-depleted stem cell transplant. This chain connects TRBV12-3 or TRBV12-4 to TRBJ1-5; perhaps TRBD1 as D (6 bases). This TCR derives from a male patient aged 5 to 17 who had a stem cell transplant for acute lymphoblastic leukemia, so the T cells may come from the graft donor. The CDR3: CASSWGRGAGQPQHF. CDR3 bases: TGTGCCAGCAGTTGGGGTCGGGGGGCAGGTCAGCCCCAGCATTTT.